This entry concerns a single T cell receptor beta chain. What it binds is unknown. The data derive from a study of cytomegalovirus exposure and HLA in healthy donors. The study's findings and limits: Serostatus for CMV was the only available immune exposure information. Productive rates of about 87% or about 30% were seen for most TCR beta V segments in an earlier analysis.

Germline CDR1 and CDR2: SGHKS and YYEKEE (reference sequence). The CDR3 covers 17 residues. V lost 4 bases and J lost 6; bases outside the gene matches: 17. PCR employed 60 Vbeta and 13 Jbeta primers. The protocol was immunoSEQ multiplex PCR, while the TCRdb copy is restricted to in-frame clones and leaves out a portion. Here the sample spans 85,000 to 100,000 clones, around nine tenths being singletons. The sample taken for sequencing was PBMCs. This receptor was taken from a man aged 25-45 years in good health and CMV-seropositive. The V and J genes are TRBV5-5 and TRBJ2-3; 7 bases fit TRBD2. The CDR3 DNA reads as TGTGCCAGCAGCCCACGTCTAGCGGAGGGGCCTTTGGATACGCAGTATTTT. Its translation: CASSPRLAEGPLDTQYF.